Shown below are 10 T cell receptor beta chains from a single sample sequenced in a study of T cell clonotyping in hematopoietic cell transplantation. Time point indicated: recipient sample about 28 days before transplant, after cytoreduction. The assay was immunoSEQ multiplex PCR, and TCRdb's table has in-frame clones only and misses some. Seen here are roughly 29,000 clones, about 83% observed once, and the top ten hold approximately 6.6%. Material: peripheral blood mononuclear cells, obtained before stem cell transplant. Receptors were obtained from a woman in her 30s with chronic myeloid leukemia. Some clones in this sample may be carry-over from other donors' samples.

The rearrangement uses TRBV6-5 and TRBJ2-7; 7 bases map to TRBD1. CDR3 size: 13 residues. V trimming: 2 bases; J trimming: 7 bases; junction bases outside the gene matches: 5. Germline-derived CDR1 and CDR2 are MNHEY and SVGAGI. CDR3 bases: TGTGCCAGCAGTTACGACAGGGTAGGAGAGCAGTACTTC. Translation: CASSYDRVGEQYF.

The V gene is TRBV2, the J gene TRBJ1-2, with a possible D match to TRBD1 (6 bases). V shed 9 bases and J shed 3 bases, with 14 bases lying between them. Germline loops: CDR1 SNHLY, CDR2 FYNNEI. This CDR3 spans 13 amino acids. This CDR3 reads CARDSQLDYGYTF. For the CDR3, the DNA is TGTGCCAGGGACAGTCAATTGGACTATGGCTACACCTTC.

The V gene is TRBV25-1, the J gene TRBJ1-2; 7 bases line up with TRBD1. CDR3 size: 17 residues. V shed 4 bases, J shed 6 bases, and the junction held 17 bases outside the gene matches. Looked up from germline, CDR1 is MGHDK and CDR2 is SYGVNS. CDR3: CASSGRGQAFLKNGYTF. The CDR3 nucleotides read TGTGCCAGCAGTGGTAGAGGACAGGCCTTTCTCAAAAATGGCTACACCTTC.

This chain uses TRBV14 with TRBJ1-5; the D is unclear. Trimming took 0 bases from V and 4 from J, leaving 4 bases between them. Germline CDR1 reads SGHDN; CDR2 reads FVKESK. This CDR3 region has 13 residues. This CDR3 reads CASSQDRNQPQHF. The CDR3 DNA reads as TGTGCCAGCAGCCAAGATCGGAATCAGCCCCAGCATTTT. The full variable domain, with the rest looked up from reference TRBV14 and TRBJ1-5, is EAGVTQFPSHSVIEKGQTVTLRCDPISGHDNLYWYRRVMGKEIKFLLHFVKESKQDESGMPNNRFLAERTGGTYSTLKVQPAELEDSGVYFCASSQDRNQPQHFGDGTRLSIL.

The chain couples TRBV7-3 to TRBJ1-1; no clear D gene. The germline V gene has CDR1 SGHTA and CDR2 FQGTGA. V dropped 3 bases and J dropped 0 bases, with 5 bases sitting between them. This CDR3 contains 13 residues. CDR3 in DNA: TGTGCCAGCAGCTTCAGAATGAACACTGAAGCTTTCTTT. Residues: CASSFRMNTEAFF.

The J gene is TRBJ2-6, the V gene TRBV6-4; no clear D. Looked up from germline, CDR1 is MRHNA and CDR2 is SNTAGT. The CDR3 loop spans 14 amino acids. V was shortened by 8 bases and J by 0 bases, with 8 bases between the two germline ends. Here the CDR3 DNA reads TGTGCCAGCGAGAGAACCTCTGGGGCCAACGTCCTGACTTTC. Protein sequence: CASERTSGANVLTF.

V is TRBV30 and J is TRBJ2-3; 11 positions match TRBD2. V was pared by 2 bases and J by 2 bases, with 12 bases of the junction left unmatched. The germline V gene encodes CDR1 GTSNPN and CDR2 SVGIG (reference sequence). The CDR3 runs to 18 residues. The CDR3 nucleotides are TGTGCCTGGAGTTACAGGGCTAGCGGGGGGCCTTTCACAGATACGCAGTATTTT. This encodes CAWSYRASGGPFTDTQYF.

This clone came up once. This sequence joins TRBV5-1 and TRBJ2-2; 7 nucleotides line up with TRBD1. The trim removed 0 bases at V and 8 bases at J, leaving 4 bases unmatched. CDR1 and CDR2 (germline): SGHRS, YFSETQ. The CDR3 has 14 residues. The CDR3 is CASSLATGPGELFF. The CDR3 region has the DNA TGCGCCAGCAGCTTGGCGACAGGGCCAGGGGAGCTGTTTTTT.

This clone was recorded a few times. V is TRBV7-3 and J is TRBJ2-3, with D possibly TRBD1 on 6 matching bases. Trimming pared 4 bases from V and 5 bases from J, leaving 16 bases between. Germline-derived CDR1 and CDR2 are SGHTA and FQGTGA. The CDR3 length is 15 residues. Here the CDR3 DNA reads TGTGCCAGCAGCTCGACAGGCGGCGACGGAGATACGCAGTATTTT. This gives the protein CASSSTGGDGDTQYF. Full variable domain (remainder filled in from reference TRBV7-3 and TRBJ2-3): GAGVSQTPSNKVTEKGKYVELRCDPISGHTALYWYRQSLGQGPEFLIYFQGTGAADDSGLPNDRFFAVRPEGSVSTLKIQRTERGDSAVYLCASSSTGGDGDTQYFGPGTRLTVL.

V is TRBV5-3 and J is TRBJ2-7; 8 bases are a match to TRBD1. Being an ORF, TRBV5-3 has a function that is uncertain. The CDR3 loop spans 19 amino acids. V lost 0 bases, J lost 0 bases, and 14 bases stayed unmatched. The CDR3 spells CARSLATRRVTGGSYEQYF. The CDR3 DNA follows: TGTGCCAGAAGCTTGGCCACCAGACGGGTAACAGGGGGCTCCTACGAGCAGTACTTC.